This T cell receptor (beta chain) appears in the sequencing data of a study of blood T cells in healthy people across ages (dated by TCRdb to the mid-2010s). Notes on the research overall: In model experiments, roughly one uniquely barcoded TCR beta cDNA molecule per two T cells was captured by template switching. Four age groups were formed from the donors: young (average approximately 15 years), middle-aged (approximately 40), aged (about 68) and long-lived (more than 75). The study measured age-related changes in TCR beta repertoire diversity using deep sequencing normalized with unique cDNA molecular identifiers. To avoid experimental bias, donors of different ages were randomly spread across the sequencing lanes. For two donors (one aged 18 to 29 and one aged 80 or older), the study analyzed two additional independent replicas of 1 million unique cDNA reads from the same blood draw.

Beyond this particular receptor, the publication reports: Estimates of total diversity from one million sequenced T cells were regarded as lower bounds and underestimates. Because profiling used bulk unsorted PBMCs, naive and antigen-experienced compartments could not be compared conclusively. The long-lived group showed more naive CD4+ T cells, fewer expanded clones and increased TCR diversity than the aged group, suggesting age selection. Donor CMV infection status was unknown, potentially confounding age-related changes in expanded clonotypes. There was a strong correlation between observed TCR beta diversity and the percentage of naive T cells measured by flow cytometry. Observed TCR beta diversity per million T cells fell roughly linearly with age, and a significant reduction was already apparent by age roughly 40.

The roughly 39 donors, aged about 6 to 95 years, were systemically healthy Caucasian individuals from Russia. Approximately 9.3 milliliters of peripheral blood were drawn from each donor into EDTA-treated Vacutainer tubes. Ficoll-Paque density-gradient centrifugation was used to isolate PBMCs, with at least 6.5 million obtained per sample. Trizol reagent was used to extract total RNA from PBMCs, with at least 6 micrograms per sample. The percentages of naive CD45RAhigh/CD27high T cells were determined by flow cytometry on a PBMC aliquot from every donor. This clonotype was seen repeatedly, ten times or more. The specificity of this receptor is unknown. Within one base of it there is no much larger clone, and no base qualities were kept. Library generation was performed with 5' RACE. Instrument on record: Illumina HiSeq 2500. A second PCR of about 7 to 12 cycles was performed with a sample-barcoded 5' primer and a J-beta primer mix. A template-switch 5' adaptor carrying 12 random nucleotides introduced a unique molecular identifier onto each TCR beta cDNA molecule. Each sample yielded at least 2.5 million CDR3-containing paired-end reads. All of the RNA was converted into first-strand cDNA using the Mint cDNA synthesis kit, with a TRBC-specific oligonucleotide serving as the primer. Following uracil-DNA glycosylase treatment, a first 18-cycle PCR with universal primers M1SS and BC2_uni_R was performed on all cDNA. In the original analysis: For normalization, 1 million high-quality reads, each with a distinct molecular identifier, were randomly selected from each sample. Reads sharing molecular identifiers were discarded rather than binned into consensus sequences. MiTCR, with a Q25 quality threshold and the strictest error-elimination algorithm, was used for CDR3 identification, clonotype clustering and error correction. Lower-bound total TCR beta diversity was estimated with a nonparametric unseen species model using Euler transformation. TCRdb applied fastp at Q25 and MiXCR to the public reads, then kept only in-frame beta chains. Rows with a matching CDR3 protein are joined into one entry that keeps the most common DNA and genes. TCRdb, rather than the study authors, made the V and J calls. The sample includes more than 800,000 distinct CDR3 sequences, with under 35% observed a single time. The ten largest clones capture 15% to 20% of the sample.

Sequenced input: blood. This clonotype was sampled from a woman aged 80 or over in good health.

The sequence in DNA is TGCAGTGCTAGAATAACAGGGGGCTTTTCCAAAAACATTCAGTACTTC. Translated, this is CSARITGGFSKNIQYF. The chain is assembled from TRBV20-1 and TRBJ2-4, with TRBD1 matching 9 junction bases. According to the germline V gene (reference sequence), CDR1 reads DFQATT and CDR2 reads SNEGSKA. Clipping removes 2 bases from V and 2 bases from J, with 7 as the unmatched junction base count. The CDR3 holds 16 amino acids from the cysteine to the phenylalanine. Only CDR3 DNA remains: 48 bases, in frame from the first base.